This TCR beta chain was sequenced in a study of graft-versus-host responses after intestinal transplantation. As for this clone: The antigen is not known.

Measured with immunoSEQ multiplex PCR; TCRdb has only the in-frame clones, and not every one. Here the sample spans around 130,000 clones, approximately 90% being singletons. Material: unstimulated CD4+ T cells sorted from spleen or lymph node cells, obtained before intestinal transplant. The origin of this receptor is a human donor who received an intestinal transplant.

CDR3 protein: CASSFSQGDGYTF. CDR3 DNA: TGTGCCAGCAGCTTCTCCCAGGGAGATGGCTACACCTTC. This chain links TRBV11-2 with TRBJ1-2, with D perhaps matching TRBD1 (5 bases). The length of the CDR3 is 13 residues. Germline-derived CDR1 and CDR2 are SGHAT and FQNNGV. V lost 3 bases to trimming and J lost 6 bases, with 11 bases between them.